This T cell receptor (beta chain) was captured by sequencing in a study of cytomegalovirus exposure and HLA in healthy donors. General study points: Donors were assumed by presence/absence analyses to have roughly uniform sequencing depth.

This cohort consisted of healthy bone marrow donors. In its sample, this clone was seen once. The antigen remains undetermined. The PCR had 60 Vbeta and 13 Jbeta primers. Profiled with immunoSEQ multiplex PCR; TCRdb holds only in-frame clones, not every one. The data contain approximately 130,000 clones, approximately 87% of them singletons. The CDR3 contains 16 residues. In germline, CDR1 is SGHDT, CDR2 YYEEEE. The V gene end was trimmed by 0 bases and the J gene end by 2 bases; junction bases not matched to a gene: 2. The chain links TRBV5-6 to TRBJ2-7; the match to TRBD2 covers 13 bases. The receptor comes from a woman aged 25-40 years in good health and CMV-seronegative. Sequenced: PBMCs. The CDR3 is CASSLDGTSGTYEQYF. The CDR3 bases are TGTGCCAGCAGCTTGGACGGGACTAGCGGGACCTACGAGCAGTACTTC.